This T cell receptor beta chain was identified during a study of blood T cell repertoires in COVID-19. Study in general: Spain, Italy and the United States supplied samples that represented acute and convalescent COVID-19. Nucleic acid was either cDNA or gDNA, and it came from T cells, B-cell-depleted T cells, or PBMCs.

As originally analysed: Estimation of nucleated cell counts was performed using reference gene primer amplification. Data came from immunoSEQ multiplex PCR; TCRdb stores just in-frame clones and leaves some out. D and trimming come from the DNA, and the V and J calls and clone size come from that table. The sample has over 200,000 clones; 88% are singletons. The sequencing input was peripheral blood. The clonotype originates from a woman between 35 and 50 years old who had recovered from COVID-19.

CDR3 region: CASSASGRLPGGVGYTF. CDR3 sequence (DNA): TGTGCCAGCAGCGCCAGCGGACGGTTGCCAGGAGGGGTTGGCTACACCTTC. The V and J genes are TRBV7-9 and TRBJ1-2, with a tentative D call TRBD1 (5 bases). The germline CDR1 and CDR2 sequences are SEHNR and FQNEAQ (reference sequence). There are 17 residues in the CDR3. The germline V and J ends were trimmed by 5 bases and 7 bases, with 26 bases remaining between them.